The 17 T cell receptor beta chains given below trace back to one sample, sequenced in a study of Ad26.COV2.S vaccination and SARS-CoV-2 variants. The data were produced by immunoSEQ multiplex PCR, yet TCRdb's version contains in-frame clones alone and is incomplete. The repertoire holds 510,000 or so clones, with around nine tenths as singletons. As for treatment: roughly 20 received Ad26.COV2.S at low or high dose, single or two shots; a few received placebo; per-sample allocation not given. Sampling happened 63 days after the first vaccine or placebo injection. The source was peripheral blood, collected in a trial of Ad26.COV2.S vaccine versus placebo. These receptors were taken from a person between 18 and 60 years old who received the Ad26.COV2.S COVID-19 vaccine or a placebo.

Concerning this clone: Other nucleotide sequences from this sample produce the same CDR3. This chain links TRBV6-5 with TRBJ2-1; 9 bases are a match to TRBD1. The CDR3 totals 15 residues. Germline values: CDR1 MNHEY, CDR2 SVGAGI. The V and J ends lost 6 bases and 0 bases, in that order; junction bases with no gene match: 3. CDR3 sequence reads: CASSQDRGSYNEQFF. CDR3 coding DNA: TGTGCCAGCAGCCAGGACAGGGGCTCCTACAATGAGCAGTTCTTC.

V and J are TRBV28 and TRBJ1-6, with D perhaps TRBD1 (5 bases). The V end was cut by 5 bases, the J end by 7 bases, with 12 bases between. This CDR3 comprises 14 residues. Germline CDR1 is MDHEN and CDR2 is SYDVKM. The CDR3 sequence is CASSLQVQNSPLHF. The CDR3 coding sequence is TGTGCCAGCAGTCTACAGGTTCAGAATTCACCCCTCCACTTT.

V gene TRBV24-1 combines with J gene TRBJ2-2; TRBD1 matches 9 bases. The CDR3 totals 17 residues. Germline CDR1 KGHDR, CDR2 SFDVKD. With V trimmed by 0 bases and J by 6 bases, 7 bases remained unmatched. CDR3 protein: CATSDLSQGASAGELFF. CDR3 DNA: TGTGCCACCAGTGATTTGTCACAGGGGGCGAGTGCCGGGGAGCTGTTTTTT.

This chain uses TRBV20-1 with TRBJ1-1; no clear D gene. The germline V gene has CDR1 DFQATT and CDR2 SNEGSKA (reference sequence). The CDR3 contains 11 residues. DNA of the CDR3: TGCAGGCCTGTCCTAGGACTTGAAGCTTTCTTT. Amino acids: CRPVLGLEAFF.

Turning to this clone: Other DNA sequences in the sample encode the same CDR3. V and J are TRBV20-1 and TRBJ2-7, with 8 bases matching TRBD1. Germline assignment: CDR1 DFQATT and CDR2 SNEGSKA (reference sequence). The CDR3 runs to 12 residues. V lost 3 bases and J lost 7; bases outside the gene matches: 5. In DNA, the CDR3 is TGCAGTGCTAGTGGACAGGGTCGGGAGCAGTACTTC. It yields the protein CSASGQGREQYF.

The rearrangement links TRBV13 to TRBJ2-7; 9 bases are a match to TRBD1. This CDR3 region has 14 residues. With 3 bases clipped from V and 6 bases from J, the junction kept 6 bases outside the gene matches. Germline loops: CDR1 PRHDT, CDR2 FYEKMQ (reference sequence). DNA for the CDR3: TGTGCCAGCAGCTTGCCGGGACAGGGACGCGAGCAGTACTTC. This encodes CASSLPGQGREQYF.

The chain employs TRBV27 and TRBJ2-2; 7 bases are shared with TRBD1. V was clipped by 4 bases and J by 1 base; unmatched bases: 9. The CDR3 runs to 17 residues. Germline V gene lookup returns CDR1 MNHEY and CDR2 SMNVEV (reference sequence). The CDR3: CASSSPGRQGNTGELFF. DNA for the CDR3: TGTGCCAGCAGTTCTCCTGGTCGACAGGGGAACACCGGGGAGCTGTTTTTT.

This chain's CDR3 is CASSQSPERPQHF. In nucleotides, the CDR3 is TGTGCCAGCAGCCAATCCCCGGAGCGGCCCCAGCATTTT. The chain links TRBV4-2 to TRBJ1-5; D uncertain. CDR1 LGHNA and CDR2 YNFKEQ come from the germline V gene. V was shortened by 2 bases and J by 9 bases, with 11 bases between the two germline ends. CDR3 length equals 13 residues.

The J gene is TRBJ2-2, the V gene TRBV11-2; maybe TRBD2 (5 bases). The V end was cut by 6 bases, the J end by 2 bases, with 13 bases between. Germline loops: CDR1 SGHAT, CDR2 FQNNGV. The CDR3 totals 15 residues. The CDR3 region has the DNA TGTGCCAGCAGACGTCCGGGGAGAAACACCGGGGAGCTGTTTTTT. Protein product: CASRRPGRNTGELFF. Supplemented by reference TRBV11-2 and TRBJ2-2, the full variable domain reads EAGVAQSPRYKIIEKRQSVAFWCNPISGHATLYWYQQILGQGPKLLIQFQNNGVVDDSQLPKDRFSAERLKGVDSTLKIQPAKLEDSAVYLCASRRPGRNTGELFFGEGSRLTVL.

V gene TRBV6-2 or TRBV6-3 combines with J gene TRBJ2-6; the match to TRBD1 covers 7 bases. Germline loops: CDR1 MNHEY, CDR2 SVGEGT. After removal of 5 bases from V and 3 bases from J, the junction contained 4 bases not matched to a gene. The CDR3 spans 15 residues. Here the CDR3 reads CASSRGQDGANVLTF. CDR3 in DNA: TGTGCCAGCAGTCGCGGACAGGATGGGGCCAACGTCCTGACTTTC.

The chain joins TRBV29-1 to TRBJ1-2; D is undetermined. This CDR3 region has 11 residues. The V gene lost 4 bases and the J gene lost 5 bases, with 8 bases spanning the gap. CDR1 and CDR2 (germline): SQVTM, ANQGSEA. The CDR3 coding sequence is TGCAGCGTTGTTGGTCCGTATGGCTACACCTTC. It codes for CSVVGPYGYTF.

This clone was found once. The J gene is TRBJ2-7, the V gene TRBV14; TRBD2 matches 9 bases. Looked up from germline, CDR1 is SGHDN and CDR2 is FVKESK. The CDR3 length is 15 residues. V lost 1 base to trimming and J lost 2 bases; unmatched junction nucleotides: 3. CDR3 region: CASSQGLAGPYEQYF. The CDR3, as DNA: TGTGCCAGCAGCCAAGGCCTAGCGGGACCCTACGAGCAGTACTTC.

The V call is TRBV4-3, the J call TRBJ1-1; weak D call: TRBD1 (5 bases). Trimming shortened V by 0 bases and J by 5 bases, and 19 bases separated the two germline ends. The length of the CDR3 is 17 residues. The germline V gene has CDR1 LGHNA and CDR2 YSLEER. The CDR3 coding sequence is TGCGCCAGCAGCCAAGAGATGCAGCTGACCCAGGGAACTGAAGCTTTCTTT. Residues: CASSQEMQLTQGTEAFF.

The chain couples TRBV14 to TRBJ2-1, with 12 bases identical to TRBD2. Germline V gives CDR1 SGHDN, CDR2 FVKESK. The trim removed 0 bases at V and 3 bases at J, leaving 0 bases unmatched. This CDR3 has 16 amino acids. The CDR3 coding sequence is TGTGCCAGCAGCCAAGAACTAGCGGGAGGCTACAATGAGCAGTTCTTC. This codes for CASSQELAGGYNEQFF.

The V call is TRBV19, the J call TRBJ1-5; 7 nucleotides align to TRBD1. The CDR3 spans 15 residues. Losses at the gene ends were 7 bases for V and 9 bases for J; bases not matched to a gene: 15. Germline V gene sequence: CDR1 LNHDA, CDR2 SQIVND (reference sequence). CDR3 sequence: CASNKGASPIGPQHF. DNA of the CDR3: TGTGCCAGTAATAAGGGGGCCAGTCCGATTGGGCCCCAGCATTTT.

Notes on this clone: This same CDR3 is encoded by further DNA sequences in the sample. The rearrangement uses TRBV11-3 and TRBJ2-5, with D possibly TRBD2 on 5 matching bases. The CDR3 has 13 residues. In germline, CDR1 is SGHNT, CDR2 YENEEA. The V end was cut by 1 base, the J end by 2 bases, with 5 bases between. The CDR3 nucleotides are TGTGCCAGCAGCTTAGGACTACAAGAGACCCAGTACTTC. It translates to CASSLGLQETQYF.

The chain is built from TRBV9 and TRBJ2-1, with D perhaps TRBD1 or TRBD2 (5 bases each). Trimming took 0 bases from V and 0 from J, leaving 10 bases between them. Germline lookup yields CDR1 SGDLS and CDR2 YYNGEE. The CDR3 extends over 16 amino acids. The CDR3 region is CASSVDSGSSYNEQFF. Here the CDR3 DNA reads TGTGCCAGCAGCGTAGATTCAGGGAGCTCCTACAATGAGCAGTTCTTC.